Below, 32 T cell receptor beta chains from the same sample are listed, as sequenced in a study of CD8 T cells in Susac syndrome. Reverse transcription used about 0.5 to 1 ug RNA and random hexamers. TCRdb processed the immunoSEQ multiplex PCR reads anew with MiXCR; each CDR3 protein has one entry. The top ten clones hold around 0.14% of a sample with around 150,000 distinct CDR3 sequences, around 95% of them seen once. Source material: CD4+ T cells from PBMCs. These receptors originate from a human donor in good health.

V and J are TRBV30 and TRBJ1-2, with D hard to call. The CDR3 is 14 amino acids. The germline V and J ends were trimmed by 1 base and 3 bases, with 12 bases remaining between them. Germline V gene lookup returns CDR1 GTSNPN and CDR2 SVGIG (reference sequence). The CDR3 region is CAWSDRFRHYGYTF. The CDR3 coding sequence is TGTGCCTGGAGTGACCGCTTCCGACACTATGGCTACACCTTC. Based on the CDR3 plus reference TRBV30 and TRBJ1-2, the full variable domain is SQTIHQWPATLVQPVGSPLSLECTVEGTSNPNLYWYRQAAGRGLQLLFYSVGIGQISSEVPQNLSASRPQDRQFILSSKKLLLSDSGFYLCAWSDRFRHYGYTFGSGTRLTVV.

This chain connects TRBV27 to TRBJ2-3; TRBD2 aligns across 12 bases. The CDR3 consists of 17 residues. The J segment lost 0 bases and the V segment lost 8 bases, leaving 9 bases of the junction unmatched. The germline V gene has CDR1 MNHEY and CDR2 SMNVEV (reference sequence). The CDR3: CASRLGLAGGSTDTQYF. CDR3 in DNA: TGTGCCAGCCGCCTGGGACTAGCGGGCGGGAGCACAGATACGCAGTATTTT.

The CDR3 is CASSQEGRGSYNEQFF. The CDR3 DNA is TGCGCCAGCAGCCAAGAAGGCAGGGGGTCCTACAATGAGCAGTTCTTC. The chain recombines TRBV4-1 with TRBJ2-1; 7 bases agree with TRBD1. Germline trimming cut 0 bases from V and 1 base from J; bases unmatched to any gene: 3. CDR3 length equals 16 residues. The V gene's germline CDR1 is MGHRA and CDR2 YSYEKL.

The rearrangement uses TRBV25-1 and TRBJ2-5; 8 positions agree with TRBD2. The CDR3 is 14 residues long. Germline V gene lookup returns CDR1 MGHDK and CDR2 SYGVNS. Unmatched junction bases numbered 4, after V lost 5 bases and J lost 2 bases. The CDR3 protein is CASSKAGGQETQYF. The CDR3, as DNA: TGTGCCAGCAGTAAGGCGGGGGGACAAGAGACCCAGTACTTC.

The rearrangement joins TRBV2 to TRBJ2-3; D not resolved. Germline V gene lookup returns CDR1 SNHLY and CDR2 FYNNEI. The CDR3 loop spans 12 amino acids. The V end lost 1 base, the J end lost 6 bases, and 5 bases lay between the germline ends. The chain's CDR3 is CASSEEMDTQYF. In DNA, the CDR3 is TGTGCCAGCAGTGAAGAAATGGATACGCAGTATTTT.

The chain uses TRBV7-9 and TRBJ2-7; no reliable D call. V lost 2 bases, J lost 1 base, and 9 bases lay in between. The germline V gene encodes CDR1 SEHNR and CDR2 FQNEAQ (reference sequence). CDR3 length: 14 residues. Here the CDR3 DNA reads TGTGCCAGCAGCTTACAACACAGTTCCTACGAGCAGTACTTC. Its protein is CASSLQHSSYEQYF.

The CDR3 reads CSVEKVQETQYF. CDR3 DNA: TGCAGCGTTGAAAAGGTTCAAGAGACCCAGTACTTC. The J gene is TRBJ2-5, the V gene TRBV29-1, with D unresolved. Per germline, CDR1 SQVTM and CDR2 ANQGSEA. The CDR3 is made up of 12 amino acids. Trimming took off 2 bases at V and 2 bases at J, with 6 bases between the two ends.

The chain carries TRBV3-1 and TRBJ2-3; TRBD2 aligns across 7 bases. Germline-derived CDR1 and CDR2 are LGHDT and YNNKEL (reference sequence). J lost 8 bases, V lost 3 bases, and 8 bases had no gene match. This CDR3 comprises 14 residues. CDR3 in amino acids: CASSQEGGGGTQYF. The CDR3 DNA is TGTGCCAGCAGCCAGGAAGGTGGGGGGGGTACGCAGTATTTT.

This sequence joins TRBV5-6 and TRBJ2-3, with D hard to call. Germline CDR1 reads SGHDT; CDR2 reads YYEEEE. This CDR3 spans 13 amino acids. V lost 4 bases to trimming and J lost 5 bases, with 11 bases between them. The CDR3 nucleotides are TGTGCCAGCAGCGTTACGTTACAAGATACGCAGTATTTT. It encodes CASSVTLQDTQYF.

The rearrangement uses TRBV7-9 and TRBJ1-2; no firm D call. V was cut by 6 bases and J by 8 bases, with 13 bases left in between. Germline CDR1 SEHNR, CDR2 FQNEAQ (reference sequence). This CDR3 spans 12 amino acids. CDR3: CASSLEEGGYTF. The CDR3 coding sequence is TGTGCCAGCAGTCTGGAGGAGGGAGGCTACACCTTC.

This chain links TRBV27 with TRBJ1-5, with D hard to call. Germline V gene lookup returns CDR1 MNHEY and CDR2 SMNVEV (reference sequence). This CDR3 has 15 amino acids. Trimming took off 6 bases at V and 0 bases at J, with 12 bases between the two ends. The CDR3 is CASRWTAYSNQPQHF. In DNA form, the CDR3 reads TGTGCCAGCAGGTGGACGGCCTATAGCAATCAGCCCCAGCATTTT.

In DNA, the CDR3 is TGCAGCGTTGTTGGGGGGGGAGGGCAGCCCCAGCATTTT. Encoded protein: CSVVGGGGQPQHF. The chain has TRBV29-1 and TRBJ1-5, with D possibly TRBD1 on 5 matching bases. The CDR3 sequence is 13 residues long. In germline, CDR1 is SQVTM, CDR2 ANQGSEA. Trimming stripped 4 bases from V and 7 bases from J, with 14 bases between.

V and J are TRBV29-1 and TRBJ2-1; TRBD1 or TRBD2 may be the D gene (6 bases each). The ends were cut back, 4 bases at V and 0 bases at J, with 13 bases in the middle. CDR1 is SQVTM and CDR2 is ANQGSEA in the germline V gene. This CDR3 has 15 amino acids. The CDR3 DNA follows: TGCAGCGTTGTAAGGGGGGCGAGCTCCTACAATGAGCAGTTCTTC. Its translation: CSVVRGASSYNEQFF.

V and J are TRBV7-2 and TRBJ2-7; TRBD1 aligns across 7 bases. The J segment lost 3 bases and the V segment lost 3 bases, leaving 8 bases of the junction unmatched. CDR1 and CDR2 (germline): SGHTA, FQGNSA. This CDR3 has 15 residues. CDR3 residues: CASSFDRVVVYEQYF. In nucleotides, the CDR3 is TGTGCCAGCAGCTTCGACAGGGTTGTGGTCTACGAGCAGTACTTC.

V gene TRBV7-9 combines with J gene TRBJ2-6, with no clear D. V lost 5 bases and J lost 0, with 8 bases in between. The CDR3 has 15 residues. From germline, CDR1 is SEHNR and CDR2 FQNEAQ (reference sequence). The chain's CDR3 is CASSVRISGANVLTF. In DNA, the CDR3 is TGTGCCAGCAGCGTTCGGATCTCTGGGGCCAACGTCCTGACTTTC.

The chain joins TRBV28 to TRBJ2-3, with 14 bases lining up with TRBD2. After removal of 4 bases from V and 9 bases from J, the junction contained 6 bases not matched to a gene. CDR3 size: 15 residues. Germline CDR1 reads MDHEN; CDR2 reads SYDVKM. CDR3 residues: CASSSRLAGGPTQYF. As DNA, the CDR3 is TGTGCCAGCAGTTCGAGACTAGCGGGGGGGCCGACGCAGTATTTT.

The chain links TRBV7-9 to TRBJ1-1; D is ambiguous. The V end was cut by 5 bases, the J end by 1 base, with 8 bases between. The germline V gene encodes CDR1 SEHNR and CDR2 FQNEAQ (reference sequence). This CDR3 comprises 13 residues. In nucleotides, the CDR3 is TGTGCCAGCAGCCCTTGGTCGAACACTGAAGCTTTCTTT. It encodes CASSPWSNTEAFF.

This clonotype was recorded only once. This sequence joins TRBV5-4 and TRBJ1-6, with 9 positions matching TRBD1. The CDR3 spans 14 residues. J lost 8 bases, V lost 1 base, and 1 base had no gene match. CDR1 and CDR2 from the germline V gene are SGHNT and YYREEE (reference sequence). The CDR3 sequence: CASSLRQGDSPLHF. The DNA of the CDR3 is TGTGCCAGCAGCTTGAGACAGGGGGATTCACCCCTCCACTTT.

J is TRBJ1-2 and V is TRBV23-1, with a weak D call TRBD1 (6 bases). TRBV23-1 is classed as an ORF, of uncertain function. Trimming removed 8 bases at V and 5 bases at J, with 15 bases between. CDR3 length equals 13 residues. CDR3 coding DNA: TGCGCCAGCCGCAGGGGATCAAGGTATGGCTACACCTTC. It specifies CASRRGSRYGYTF.

The gene calls are TRBV6-6 and TRBJ2-4; TRBD1 aligns across 9 bases. The CDR3 covers 16 residues. V gave up 4 bases and J gave up 3 bases; unmatched junction bases: 7. Germline V CDR1 and CDR2: MNHNY, SVGAGI (reference sequence). Here the CDR3 reads CASSLRTGVDKNIQYF. The CDR3 DNA is TGTGCCAGCAGTTTACGGACAGGGGTGGACAAAAACATTCAGTACTTC.

This chain joins TRBV19 and TRBJ2-1, with a weak D call TRBD1 (5 bases). The germline V and J ends were trimmed by 3 bases and 5 bases, with 14 bases remaining between them. Germline CDR1 and CDR2: LNHDA and SQIVND (reference sequence). The CDR3 sequence is 15 residues long. The CDR3 DNA reads as TGTGCCAGTAGTATGACGCAGGGAACCCACAATGAGCAGTTCTTC. Residues: CASSMTQGTHNEQFF.

A single count supports this clonotype. The chain combines TRBV20-1 with TRBJ1-5; D gene unclear. Trimming took off 5 bases at V and 3 bases at J, with 8 bases between the two ends. CDR3 size: 12 residues. Germline V gene data show CDR1 as DFQATT and CDR2 as SNEGSKA (reference sequence). CDR3 in DNA: TGCAGTGCTTCACAGTTCAATCAGCCCCAGCATTTT. As protein: CSASQFNQPQHF.

This sequence joins TRBV29-1 and TRBJ1-1, with D possibly TRBD1 on 5 matching bases. Germline CDR1 and CDR2: SQVTM and ANQGSEA. The length of the CDR3 is 13 residues. V was clipped by 7 bases and J by 2 bases, with 14 bases between them. The CDR3 nucleotides read TGCAGCGCTTCAGAGGGGAGTAACACTGAAGCTTTCTTT. Its protein is CSASEGSNTEAFF.

This clonotype was detected only a few times. V gene TRBV15 combines with J gene TRBJ1-5; no definite D call. Per germline, CDR1 LNHNV and CDR2 YYDKDF (reference sequence). Trimming pared 3 bases from V and 7 bases from J, leaving 7 bases between. This CDR3 comprises 12 residues. Written as DNA, the CDR3 is TGTGCCACCAGCAGGGACGCCCAGCCCCAGCATTTT. Its protein product is CATSRDAQPQHF.

V usage is TRBV2 and J usage is TRBJ1-6; D is ambiguous. This CDR3 spans 14 amino acids. Germline V gene sequence: CDR1 SNHLY, CDR2 FYNNEI. Trimming removed 7 bases from V and 9 bases from J, with 16 bases in between. The CDR3 DNA is TGTGCCAGCAATGGGTACCGAGGTAGTTCACCCCTCCACTTT. This codes for CASNGYRGSSPLHF.

The V call is TRBV29-1, the J call TRBJ2-7; 8 nucleotides match TRBD1. The length of the CDR3 is 13 residues. Germline trimming cut 4 bases from V and 9 bases from J; bases unmatched to any gene: 11. Germline assignment: CDR1 SQVTM and CDR2 ANQGSEA. The CDR3 sequence is CSVAGTGYRGQYF. The DNA of the CDR3 is TGCAGCGTTGCAGGGACAGGTTATAGGGGGCAGTACTTC.

This chain links TRBV24-1 with TRBJ2-5, with 8 bases lining up with TRBD1. V lost 3 bases, J lost 5 bases, and 10 bases stayed unmatched. Germline V gives CDR1 KGHDR, CDR2 SFDVKD. The CDR3 extends over 16 amino acids. CDR3 sequence: CATSDPGQGGGETQYF. CDR3 in DNA: TGTGCCACCAGTGATCCTGGACAGGGAGGAGGGGAGACCCAGTACTTC.

The chain combines TRBV5-1 with TRBJ1-4; D unresolved. The CDR3 extends over 10 amino acids. The germline CDR1 and CDR2 sequences are SGHRS and YFSETQ. Trimming cost V 7 bases and J 8 bases, with 6 bases left between them. The CDR3 loop reads CASGPEKLFF. CDR3 nucleotides: TGCGCCAGCGGACCCGAAAAACTGTTTTTT.

The chain employs TRBV7-2 and TRBJ2-7; 8 bases are a match to TRBD2. Germline lookup yields CDR1 SGHTA and CDR2 FQGNSA. This CDR3 has 14 residues. V lost 6 bases to trimming and J lost 6 bases; unmatched junction nucleotides: 10. This chain's CDR3 is CASSTSGLPLEQYF. The CDR3, as DNA: TGTGCCAGCAGTACTAGCGGCCTACCCCTCGAGCAGTACTTC. The full variable domain, with the rest looked up from reference TRBV7-2 and TRBJ2-7, is GAGVSQSPSNKVTEKGKDVELRCDPISGHTALYWYRQSLGQGLEFLIYFQGNSAPDKSGLPSDRFSAERTGGSVSTLTIQRTQQEDSAVYLCASSTSGLPLEQYFGPGTRLTVT.

The CDR3 spells CASSAGGGRRYSNQPQHF. For the CDR3, the DNA is TGTGCCAGCAGTGCCGGGGGGGGCCGGAGATATAGCAATCAGCCCCAGCATTTT. The chain joins TRBV12-3 or TRBV12-4 to TRBJ1-5; possible D gene TRBD1, 6 bases. The V and J ends lost 5 bases and 0 bases respectively, with 20 bases between them. This CDR3 is built from 18 residues.

The chain combines TRBV30 with TRBJ2-1, with D tentatively TRBD2 (6 bases). V was pared by 0 bases and J by 5 bases, with 14 bases between. Germline V gene sequence: CDR1 GTSNPN, CDR2 SVGIG (reference sequence). CDR3 length: 15 amino acids. Here the CDR3 reads CAWSVGPTSNNEQFF. As DNA, the CDR3 is TGTGCCTGGAGTGTAGGGCCAACTAGCAACAATGAGCAGTTCTTC.

The CDR3 bases are TGCAGCGTCAAGGGGCTGGCCCCGGAGACCCAGTACTTC. Its protein is CSVKGLAPETQYF. The V and J genes are TRBV29-1 and TRBJ2-5; a weak D match, TRBD1 (5 bases). V lost 6 bases and J 5 bases, leaving 16 bases between the germline ends. The germline gives CDR1 SQVTM, CDR2 ANQGSEA. The CDR3 runs 13 residues.